Each of the 25 T cell receptor beta chains below was sequenced from the same sample in a study of blood T cell repertoires in COVID-19. Sequencing used immunoSEQ multiplex PCR; TCRdb keeps in-frame clones, though not all of them. Here the sample spans fewer than 200,000 clones, approximately 95% being singletons. Sequences were obtained from peripheral blood. Receptors were obtained from a woman aged 45-65 years with acute or convalescent COVID-19.

The chain uses TRBV5-4 and TRBJ1-2; D is unclear. CDR3 length: 13 amino acids. V was pared by 0 bases and J by 0 bases, with 3 bases between. The germline gives CDR1 SGHNT, CDR2 YYREEE (reference sequence). The DNA of the CDR3 is TGTGCCAGCAGCTTGGACACTAACTATGGCTACACCTTC. This gives the protein CASSLDTNYGYTF.

The V and J genes are TRBV7-9 and TRBJ2-1, with D possibly being TRBD1 (6 bases). Germline CDR1 is SEHNR and CDR2 is FQNEAQ (reference sequence). This CDR3 is 14 amino acids long. V shed 5 bases and J shed 4 bases, with 12 bases lying between them. The CDR3 DNA sequence: TGTGCCAGCAGCCCCCGGGACAATTACAATGAGCAGTTCTTC. Its translation is CASSPRDNYNEQFF.

V gene TRBV7-3 combines with J gene TRBJ2-7; 8 bases map to TRBD2. Germline V CDR1 and CDR2: SGHTA, FQGTGA. The length of the CDR3 is 12 residues. The V gene end was trimmed by 8 bases and the J gene end by 6 bases; junction bases not matched to a gene: 6. For the CDR3, the DNA is TGTGCCAGCGGGACTAGTATTCTCGAGCAGTACTTC. Translating it yields CASGTSILEQYF.

This chain links TRBV5-6 with TRBJ2-1; the D is unclear. Looked up from germline, CDR1 is SGHDT and CDR2 is YYEEEE. Trimming pared 4 bases from V and 10 bases from J, leaving 9 bases between. The CDR3 sequence is 11 residues long. The CDR3 reads CASSRFQEQFF. In DNA form, the CDR3 reads TGTGCCAGCAGCCGGTTTCAAGAGCAGTTCTTC.

The chain employs TRBV19 and TRBJ2-5; a possible D gene is TRBD1 (6 bases). The CDR3 is made up of 17 amino acids. Germline V CDR1 and CDR2: LNHDA, SQIVND (reference sequence). Trimming removed 8 bases at V and 5 bases at J, with 27 bases between. CDR3 sequence (DNA): TGTGCCAGTCGGCGAGGGGACATAGGAGGAGTCAGGGAGACCCAGTACTTC. Translated, it gives CASRRGDIGGVRETQYF.

V usage is TRBV5-5 and J usage is TRBJ1-6; 7 bases are a match to TRBD1. The CDR3 has 15 residues. Germline CDR1 reads SGHKS; CDR2 reads YYEKEE (reference sequence). With 4 bases clipped from V and 10 bases from J, the junction kept 11 bases outside the gene matches. CDR3 region: CASSPYDRDESPLHF. In nucleotides, the CDR3 is TGTGCCAGCAGCCCCTATGACAGGGACGAATCACCCCTCCACTTT. Based on the CDR3 plus reference TRBV5-5 and TRBJ1-6, the full variable domain is DAGVTQSPTHLIKTRGQQVTLRCSPISGHKSVSWYQQVLGQGPQFIFQYYEKEERGRGNFPDRFSARQFPNYSSELNVNALLLGDSALYLCASSPYDRDESPLHFGNGTRLTVT.

The chain combines TRBV28 with TRBJ1-4, with 9 bases fitting TRBD1. Germline CDR1 and CDR2: MDHEN and SYDVKM. The CDR3 length is 15 residues. J lost 2 bases, V lost 6 bases, and 4 bases had no gene match. DNA for the CDR3: TGTGCCAGCAGCCAACAGGGGGCCACTAATGAAAAACTGTTTTTT. It specifies CASSQQGATNEKLFF.

The rearrangement links TRBV24-1 to TRBJ1-4; maybe TRBD1 (6 bases). The CDR3 consists of 17 residues. The V end lost 3 bases, the J end lost 3 bases, and 16 bases lay between the germline ends. The V gene's germline CDR1 is KGHDR and CDR2 SFDVKD. In nucleotides, the CDR3 is TGTGCCACCAGTGATCCGGACAGCATCTGGGCTAATGAAAAACTGTTTTTT. Protein: CATSDPDSIWANEKLFF.

The chain carries TRBV7-8 and TRBJ1-1, with D possibly matching TRBD1 (5 bases). In germline, CDR1 is SGHVS, CDR2 FQNEAQ. Deletions cut 4 bases from V and 2 bases from J, with 17 bases between. The CDR3 has 16 amino acids. CDR3 amino acids: CASSSLKGALNTEAFF. The DNA of the CDR3 is TGTGCCAGCAGCTCCCTTAAAGGGGCCCTAAACACTGAAGCTTTCTTT.

The rearrangement links TRBV15 to TRBJ2-5, with 11 bases identical to TRBD1. Germline V CDR1 and CDR2: LNHNV, YYDKDF (reference sequence). This CDR3 spans 15 amino acids. With V trimmed by 7 bases and J by 5 bases, 9 bases remained unmatched. The CDR3, as DNA: TGTGCCACCACCCCGGGGACAGGGGGGAAGGAGACCCAGTACTTC. Translating it yields CATTPGTGGKETQYF.

The chain has TRBV6-5 and TRBJ2-7; 8 nucleotides match TRBD1. Germline CDR1 reads MNHEY; CDR2 reads SVGAGI. Trimming cost V 6 bases and J 7 bases; bases outside gene matches: 11. The CDR3 has 14 amino acids. Here the CDR3 DNA reads TGTGCCAGCAGGAGAGGGACAGGCCAGGGAGAGCAGTACTTC. It specifies CASRRGTGQGEQYF.

Note on this clone: Other DNA sequences in the same sample also yield this CDR3. J is TRBJ1-1 and V is TRBV6-6, with D unclear. This CDR3 has 11 residues. Trimming took off 8 bases at V and 4 bases at J, with 8 bases between the two ends. Germline V gene sequence: CDR1 MNHNY, CDR2 SVGAGI (reference sequence). The CDR3 DNA reads TGTGCCAGCGGGCCCCGCACTGAAGCTTTCTTT. It encodes CASGPRTEAFF.

This clone has a handful of counts. The V call is TRBV3-1 (or the pseudogene TRBV3-2), the J call TRBJ2-2, with D possibly TRBD1 on 5 matching bases. Trimming cost V 2 bases and J 4 bases, with 11 bases left between them. Germline values: CDR1 LGHDT, CDR2 YNNKEL (reference sequence). The CDR3 has 15 residues. In DNA, the CDR3 is TGTGCCAGCAGCCAAAGGGGTGTGGGCACCGGGGAGCTGTTTTTT. This gives the protein CASSQRGVGTGELFF.

The chain is built from TRBV7-8 and TRBJ2-1, with 8 bases matching TRBD2. V gave up 1 base and J gave up 4 bases; unmatched junction bases: 9. Per the germline V gene, CDR1 is SGHVS and CDR2 is FQNEAQ. This CDR3 is built from 17 residues. The DNA of the CDR3 is TGTGCCAGCAGCTTAGTTCTCGGGGGGGTGGTGTACAATGAGCAGTTCTTC. It translates to CASSLVLGGVVYNEQFF.

This clone has a single count. The rearrangement joins TRBV4-2 to TRBJ1-1, with D perhaps TRBD1 (5 bases). CDR1 and CDR2 from the germline V gene are LGHNA and YNFKEQ. The CDR3 has 12 amino acids. The CDR3 sequence is CASAGMNTEAFF. In nucleotides, the CDR3 is TGTGCAAGCGCAGGGATGAACACTGAAGCTTTCTTT.

Comments on this clone: Other DNA sequences within the sample encode an identical CDR3. The rearrangement joins TRBV15 to TRBJ1-1; D gene ambiguous. CDR1 is LNHNV, CDR2 YYDKDF, per germline (reference sequence). CDR3 length equals 13 residues. With 1 base removed from V and 3 bases from J, the gap between germline ends came to 6 bases. CDR3 sequence: CATSRVSDTEAFF. CDR3 sequence (DNA): TGTGCCACCAGCAGAGTTAGCGACACTGAAGCTTTCTTT.

V is TRBV7-9 and J is TRBJ1-4; D might be TRBD1 (6 bases). V was clipped by 4 bases and J by 7 bases, with 10 bases between them. This CDR3 is built from 13 residues. Looked up from germline, CDR1 is SEHNR and CDR2 is FQNEAQ (reference sequence). CDR3: CASSSGQLEKLFF. CDR3 DNA: TGTGCCAGCAGCTCTGGACAGCTTGAAAAACTGTTTTTT.

The chain couples TRBV5-1 to TRBJ2-3; D might be TRBD1 (6 bases). Trimming shortened V by 0 bases and J by 3 bases, and 11 bases separated the two germline ends. The CDR3 consists of 15 residues. Germline-derived CDR1 and CDR2 are SGHRS and YFSETQ. CDR3 sequence: CASSLEGQQTDTQYF. The CDR3 nucleotides are TGCGCCAGCAGCTTGGAAGGACAGCAGACAGATACGCAGTATTTT.

In this sample, this clone turned up a few times. V and J are TRBV7-3 and TRBJ2-7; TRBD2 might be the D (5 bases). Germline V gene sequence: CDR1 SGHTA, CDR2 FQGTGA. The ends were cut back, 2 bases at V and 6 bases at J, with 11 bases in the middle. CDR3 length equals 13 residues. CDR3 nucleotides: TGTGCCAGCAGCTTATACTCTGCGGGCGAGCAGTACTTC. Amino acid sequence: CASSLYSAGEQYF.

This clone was counted once. The rearrangement joins TRBV6-5 to TRBJ1-5; TRBD1 aligns across 10 bases. With V trimmed by 6 bases and J by 4 bases, 3 bases remained unmatched. The germline V gene encodes CDR1 MNHEY and CDR2 SVGAGI. CDR3 length equals 14 residues. This chain's CDR3 is CASSAGQGNQPQHF. As DNA, the CDR3 is TGTGCCAGCAGCGCGGGACAGGGGAATCAGCCCCAGCATTTT.

The chain links TRBV19 to TRBJ1-1, with a weak D call TRBD1 (6 bases). Germline V gene lookup returns CDR1 LNHDA and CDR2 SQIVND (reference sequence). The CDR3 runs to 15 residues. The germline V and J ends were trimmed by 7 bases and 3 bases, with 18 bases remaining between them. For the CDR3, the DNA is TGTGCCAGTACCACGGGGACATATGAGGACACTGAAGCTTTCTTT. The encoded protein is CASTTGTYEDTEAFF.

The chain employs TRBV27 and TRBJ1-2; possible D gene TRBD1, 5 bases. V lost 2 bases to trimming and J lost 8 bases, with 21 bases between them. The germline V gene encodes CDR1 MNHEY and CDR2 SMNVEV (reference sequence). This CDR3 is 16 amino acids long. This CDR3 is CASSLIGARDSGGYTF. The CDR3 coding sequence is TGTGCCAGCAGTTTAATAGGGGCAAGGGACTCGGGAGGCTACACCTTC.

The chain is built from TRBV19 and TRBJ2-3, with 7 bases matching TRBD1. V shed 9 bases and J 8 bases; nucleotides not matched to a gene: 14. Germline CDR1 and CDR2: LNHDA and SQIVND (reference sequence). CDR3 length: 14 amino acids. For the CDR3, the DNA is TGTGCCAGCTCCCGACAGGGTGGTGTAGGTACGCAGTATTTT. Amino acids: CASSRQGGVGTQYF.

V gene TRBV7-2 combines with J gene TRBJ2-7; TRBD2 matches 9 bases. Germline lookup yields CDR1 SGHTA and CDR2 FQGNSA. The CDR3 sequence is 15 residues long. The V and J ends lost 8 bases and 4 bases, in that order; junction bases with no gene match: 12. The CDR3 loop reads CASGPPAGGGYEQYF. Written as DNA, the CDR3 is TGTGCCAGCGGGCCTCCAGCGGGAGGTGGGTACGAGCAGTACTTC.

The chain recombines TRBV7-9 with TRBJ2-1; the D gene is possibly TRBD2 (5 bases). The CDR3 has 16 residues. Germline V gene sequence: CDR1 SEHNR, CDR2 FQNEAQ (reference sequence). Trimming stripped 5 bases from V and 9 bases from J, with 23 bases between. The CDR3 nucleotides are TGTGCCAGCAGCCCTCCCGGGTCTAGTGGAGGTGGTGAGCAGTTCTTC. The encoded protein is CASSPPGSSGGGEQFF.